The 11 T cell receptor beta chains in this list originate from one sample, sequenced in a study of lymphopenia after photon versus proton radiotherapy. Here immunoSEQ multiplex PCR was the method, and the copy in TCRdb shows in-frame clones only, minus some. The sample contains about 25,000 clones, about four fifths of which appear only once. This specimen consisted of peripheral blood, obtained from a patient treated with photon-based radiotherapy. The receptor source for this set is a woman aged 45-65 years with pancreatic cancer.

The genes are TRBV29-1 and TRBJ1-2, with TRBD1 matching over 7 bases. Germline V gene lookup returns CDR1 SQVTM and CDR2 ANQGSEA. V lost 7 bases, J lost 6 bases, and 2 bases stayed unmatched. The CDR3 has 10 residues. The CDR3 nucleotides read TGCAGCGCAGGGGGAAATGGCTACACCTTC. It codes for CSAGGNGYTF.

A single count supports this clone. This chain's CDR3 is CASSAQGQGVEKLFF. The CDR3 DNA sequence: TGTGCCAGCAGCGCCCAGGGACAGGGGGTTGAAAAACTGTTTTTT. The rearrangement links TRBV9 to TRBJ1-4; 11 bases agree with TRBD1. CDR1 and CDR2 (germline): SGDLS, YYNGEE. After removal of 3 bases from V and 7 bases from J, the junction contained 5 bases not matched to a gene. The CDR3 extends over 15 amino acids. Complete variable domain (other parts from reference TRBV9 and TRBJ1-4): DSGVTQTPKHLITATGQRVTLRCSPRSGDLSVYWYQQSLDQGLQFLIQYYNGEERAKGNILERFSAQQFPDLHSELNLSSLELGDSALYFCASSAQGQGVEKLFFGSGTQLSVL.

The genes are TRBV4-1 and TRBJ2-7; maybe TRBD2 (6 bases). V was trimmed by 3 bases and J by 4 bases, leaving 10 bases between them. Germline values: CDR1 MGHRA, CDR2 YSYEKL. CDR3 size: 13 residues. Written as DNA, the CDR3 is TGCGCCAGCAGCCAGCGGGGCCAGTACGAGCAGTACTTC. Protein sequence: CASSQRGQYEQYF.

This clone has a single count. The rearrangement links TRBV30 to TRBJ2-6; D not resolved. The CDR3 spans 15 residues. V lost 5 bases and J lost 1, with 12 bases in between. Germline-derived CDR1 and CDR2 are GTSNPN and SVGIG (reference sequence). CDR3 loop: CAWGMVLSGANVLTF. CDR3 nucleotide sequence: TGTGCCTGGGGGATGGTCCTTTCTGGGGCCAACGTCCTGACTTTC.

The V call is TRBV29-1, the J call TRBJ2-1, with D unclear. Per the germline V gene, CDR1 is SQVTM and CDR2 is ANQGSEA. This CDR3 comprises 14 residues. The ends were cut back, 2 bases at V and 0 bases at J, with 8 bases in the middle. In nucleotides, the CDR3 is TGCAGCGTTGAAAGGGCGAGCTCCTACAATGAGCAGTTCTTC. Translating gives CSVERASSYNEQFF.

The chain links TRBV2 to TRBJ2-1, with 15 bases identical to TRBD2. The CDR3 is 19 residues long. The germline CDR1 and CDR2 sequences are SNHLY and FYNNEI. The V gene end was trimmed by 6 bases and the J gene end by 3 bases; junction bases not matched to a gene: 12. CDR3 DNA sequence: TGTGCCAGCAGCGCGGGACTAGCGGGAGGCCACGGGGACTACAATGAGCAGTTCTTC. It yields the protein CASSAGLAGGHGDYNEQFF.

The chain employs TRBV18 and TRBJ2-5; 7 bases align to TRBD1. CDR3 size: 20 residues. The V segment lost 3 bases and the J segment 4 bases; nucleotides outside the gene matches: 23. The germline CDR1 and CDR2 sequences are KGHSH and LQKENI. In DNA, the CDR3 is TGTGCCAGCTCACCGAGGACAGGACCTAAACCGGGACCAAGGGGAGAGACCCAGTACTTC. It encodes CASSPRTGPKPGPRGETQYF.

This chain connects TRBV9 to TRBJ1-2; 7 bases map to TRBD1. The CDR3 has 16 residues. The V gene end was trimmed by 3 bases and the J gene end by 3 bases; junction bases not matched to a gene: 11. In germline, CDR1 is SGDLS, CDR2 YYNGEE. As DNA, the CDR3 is TGTGCCAGCAGCGCACACGGGACAGACTTATACTATGGCTACACCTTC. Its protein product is CASSAHGTDLYYGYTF.

CDR3 in amino acids: CASSIQKNSYNEQFF. Written as DNA, the CDR3 is TGTGCCAGTAGTATACAAAAAAACTCCTACAATGAGCAGTTCTTC. This rearrangement joins TRBV19 to TRBJ2-1; D gene ambiguous. The CDR3 totals 15 residues. Germline V lookup: CDR1 LNHDA, CDR2 SQIVND (reference sequence). Between the trimmed V and J ends, which lost 2 bases and 0 bases, there was a span of 8 bases.

The CDR3 is CASRTTSGRSGELFF. CDR3 DNA sequence: TGTGCCAGTAGGACGACTAGCGGGAGGTCCGGGGAGCTGTTTTTT. The rearrangement links TRBV19 to TRBJ2-2; 13 bases are a match to TRBD2. CDR1 and CDR2 (germline): LNHDA, SQIVND (reference sequence). The ends lost 6 bases at V and 6 bases at J; junction bases unmatched: 4. This CDR3 has 15 residues. Full variable domain (missing parts from reference TRBV19 and TRBJ2-2): DGGITQSPKYLFRKEGQNVTLSCEQNLNHDAMYWYRQDPGQGLRLIYYSQIVNDFQKGDIAEGYSVSREKKESFPLTVTSAQKNPTAFYLCASRTTSGRSGELFFGEGSRLTVL.

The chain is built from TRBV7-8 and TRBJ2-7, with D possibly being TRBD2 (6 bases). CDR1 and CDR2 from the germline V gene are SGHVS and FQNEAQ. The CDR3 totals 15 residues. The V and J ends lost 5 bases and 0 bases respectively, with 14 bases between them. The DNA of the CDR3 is TGTGCCAGCAGCAGAGGAGGGGACGGCTCCTACGAGCAGTACTTC. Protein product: CASSRGGDGSYEQYF.